This record concerns one TCR beta chain sequence. The trim removed 0 bases at V and 4 bases at J, leaving 7 bases unmatched. This CDR3 is built from 17 residues. CDR1 is SGDLS and CDR2 is YYNGEE in the germline V gene. These data originate in a study of blood T cell repertoires in COVID-19. Looking at the study overall: From the United States, Italy and Spain came samples of acute and convalescent COVID-19. From T cells, B-cell-depleted T cells, or PBMCs came the material, which was cDNA or gDNA.

As processed by the authors: Researchers report that nucleated cell counts were estimated from reference gene primer amplification. Profiling relied on immunoSEQ multiplex PCR, and the TCRdb table lists in-frame clones only, not all of them. The D gene and trimming were derived from the DNA, and the V and J assignments and clone size from that table. The sample carries more than 75,000 clones, more than 75% recorded once. Sequencing was done on a sample of peripheral blood. The TCR sequence derives from a woman in her 70s with acute or convalescent COVID-19. The rearrangement links TRBV9 to TRBJ1-3; the match to TRBD1 covers 10 bases. The CDR3 sequence: CASSVAGDRGSGNTIYF. CDR3 DNA: TGTGCCAGCAGCGTAGCTGGGGACAGGGGCTCCGGAAACACCATATATTTT.